Listed here are 10 T cell receptor beta chains from one sample, sequenced in a study of Ad26.COV2.S vaccination and SARS-CoV-2 variants (TCRdb year 2021). Reading the label with the study, this specimen's treatment or condition is: over 15 received Ad26.COV2.S at low or high dose, single or two shots; about 5 received placebo; per-sample allocation not given. Repertoires of vaccine and placebo recipients were sequenced from samples collected on day 63 after the first injection. Libraries were made using the immunoSEQ multiplex PCR assay. In TCRdb, the immuneACCESS table is reduced to in-frame sequences with V and J assigned. These tables do not hold every clone; where another copy was compared, an unresolved V gene accounts for under half, and the others remain unexplained. Within this sample are some 300,000 clones, with about 82% of them counted one time only. The ten largest clones add up to approximately 1.9% of the sample.

Specimen: peripheral blood, collected in a trial of Ad26.COV2.S vaccine versus placebo. The receptors stem from a person aged 18 to 59 who received the Ad26.COV2.S COVID-19 vaccine or a placebo.

This clone was counted a few times. The chain combines TRBV11-2 with TRBJ1-2; D unclear. Germline values: CDR1 SGHAT, CDR2 FQNNGV. The CDR3 length is 15 residues. With 6 bases removed from V and 4 bases from J, the gap between germline ends came to 18 bases. Here the CDR3 reads CASSSSRTDLYGYTF. CDR3 bases: TGTGCCAGCAGTTCCTCCCGGACGGATCTCTATGGCTACACCTTC.

This chain connects TRBV4-1 to TRBJ2-7; D might be TRBD1 (6 bases). The V end lost 4 bases, the J end lost 6 bases, and 19 bases lay between the germline ends. The germline CDR1 and CDR2 sequences are MGHRA and YSYEKL. The CDR3 consists of 15 residues. The CDR3 spells CASSPQGTWPGEQYF. The CDR3 region has the DNA TGCGCCAGCAGCCCCCAGGGGACATGGCCTGGCGAGCAGTACTTC.

This chain links TRBV4-2 with TRBJ2-5, with 8 bases aligning to TRBD2. This CDR3 has 14 amino acids. Germline V lookup: CDR1 LGHNA, CDR2 YNFKEQ. V gave up 4 bases and J gave up 3 bases; unmatched junction bases: 4. Written as DNA, the CDR3 is TGTGCCAGCAGCCGCGGGGGGCCCGAAGAGACCCAGTACTTC. Translated, it gives CASSRGGPEETQYF.

This clone is a singleton in its sample. V gene TRBV11-2 combines with J gene TRBJ2-2, with D possibly being TRBD1 (5 bases). CDR3 size: 14 residues. CDR1 and CDR2 (germline): SGHAT, FQNNGV. Trimming removed 5 bases at V and 7 bases at J, with 14 bases between. Here the CDR3 reads CASSPPRVSGELFF. As DNA, the CDR3 is TGTGCCAGCAGCCCGCCCAGGGTGAGCGGGGAGCTGTTTTTT.

The rearrangement links TRBV5-1 to TRBJ2-7; D unclear. The V end lost 4 bases, the J end lost 0 bases, and 11 bases lay between the germline ends. The CDR3 is 14 residues long. CDR1 SGHRS and CDR2 YFSETQ come from the germline V gene. CDR3 residues: CASSPDANSYEQYF. The CDR3 DNA follows: TGCGCCAGCAGCCCGGACGCAAACTCCTACGAGCAGTACTTC.

V gene TRBV11-2 combines with J gene TRBJ2-2, with D perhaps TRBD1 or TRBD2 (6 bases each). V lost 0 bases, J lost 7 bases, and 9 bases lay in between. This CDR3 comprises 14 residues. Germline V gene sequence: CDR1 SGHAT, CDR2 FQNNGV. The CDR3 reads CASSLDRGDGELFF. The CDR3 coding sequence is TGTGCCAGCAGCTTAGATAGGGGGGACGGGGAGCTGTTTTTT.

This clone has a count of ten or more. V gene TRBV10-1 combines with J gene TRBJ2-2, with 10 bases identical to TRBD1. Germline-derived CDR1 and CDR2 are WNHNN and SYGVQD (reference sequence). V lost 0 bases to trimming and J lost 5 bases; unmatched junction nucleotides: 3. The CDR3 is made up of 16 amino acids. CDR3 DNA sequence: TGCGCCAGCAGTGAGTCCTTGGGACAGGGGACCGGGGAGCTGTTTTTT. Its translation: CASSESLGQGTGELFF.

The gene calls are TRBV5-1 and TRBJ2-7, with no clear D. This CDR3 comprises 14 residues. V was shortened by 4 bases and J by 1 base, with 12 bases between the two germline ends. CDR1 and CDR2 (germline): SGHRS, YFSETQ. The CDR3 protein is CASSTQTSSYEQYF. The CDR3 DNA reads TGCGCCAGCAGCACGCAGACAAGTTCCTACGAGCAGTACTTC. Full variable domain (remainder filled in from reference TRBV5-1 and TRBJ2-7): KAGVTQTPRYLIKTRGQQVTLSCSPISGHRSVSWYQQTPGQGLQFLFEYFSETQRNKGNFPGRFSGRQFSNSRSEMNVSTLELGDSALYLCASSTQTSSYEQYFGPGTRLTVT.

V gene TRBV14 combines with J gene TRBJ2-3, with TRBD2 matching over 8 bases. The trim removed 1 base at V and 4 bases at J, leaving 13 bases unmatched. CDR1 and CDR2 from the germline V gene are SGHDN and FVKESK. The CDR3 totals 18 residues. CDR3 region: CASSQGFSGKSESDTQYF. The CDR3 DNA sequence: TGTGCCAGCAGCCAAGGGTTTAGCGGGAAATCGGAGTCAGATACGCAGTATTTT. Filled out from reference TRBV14 and TRBJ2-3, the complete variable domain reads EAGVTQFPSHSVIEKGQTVTLRCDPISGHDNLYWYRRVMGKEIKFLLHFVKESKQDESGMPNNRFLAERTGGTYSTLKVQPAELEDSGVYFCASSQGFSGKSESDTQYFGPGTRLTVL.

The rearrangement uses TRBV16 and TRBJ1-2; D remains unclear. Trimming shortened V by 7 bases and J by 1 base, and 7 bases separated the two germline ends. The CDR3 covers 12 residues. Germline CDR1 is KGHSY and CDR2 is FQNENV. CDR3 sequence (DNA): TGTGCCAGCATCAGCTTTAACTATGGCTACACCTTC. It translates to CASISFNYGYTF.